This section outlines one T cell receptor beta chain sequence together with its context. Its antigen remains unknown. This entry is derived from a study of T-cell reconstitution after alpha-beta-depleted transplantation in children. The CDR3 loop spans 13 amino acids. After removal of 7 bases from V and 2 bases from J, the junction contained 4 bases not matched to a gene. Germline CDR1 is SNHLY and CDR2 is FYNNEI. Points from the study as a whole: Counts and diversity of T cells one year after transplant came mostly from newly produced T cells. By about two months after transplant, alpha-beta T cells reportedly arose from several hundred graft clones that had expanded.

Preparation of the TCRbeta library used unique molecular identifiers. TCRdb ran MiXCR on the PCR reads and lists one entry per CDR3 protein. The sample has more than 400,000 distinct CDR3 sequences, more than 9.5% seen once. The receptor's source is a female patient aged 2-9 years who had a stem cell transplant for aplastic anemia, so the T cells may come from the graft donor. The chain joins TRBV2 to TRBJ2-7, with 8 nucleotides matching TRBD2. The sequencing used PBMCs, mostly from graft donor cells, collected 180 days after TCRalphabeta/CD19-depleted stem cell transplant. The CDR3 region is CASNILAAYEQYF. DNA for the CDR3: TGTGCCAGCAATATACTAGCGGCCTACGAGCAGTACTTC.